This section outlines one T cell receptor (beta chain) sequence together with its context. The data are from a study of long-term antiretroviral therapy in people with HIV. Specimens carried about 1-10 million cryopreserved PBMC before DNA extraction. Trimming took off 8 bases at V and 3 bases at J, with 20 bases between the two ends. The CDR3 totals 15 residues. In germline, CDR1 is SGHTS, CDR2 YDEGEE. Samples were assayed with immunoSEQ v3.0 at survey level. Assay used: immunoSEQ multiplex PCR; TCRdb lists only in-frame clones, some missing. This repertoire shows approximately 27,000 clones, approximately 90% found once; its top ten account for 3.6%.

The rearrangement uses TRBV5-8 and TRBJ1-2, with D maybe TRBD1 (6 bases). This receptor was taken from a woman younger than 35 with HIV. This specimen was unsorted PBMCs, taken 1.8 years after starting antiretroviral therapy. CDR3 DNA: TGTGCCAGGAACGAGGGACAACGGAGGGACTATGGCTACACCTTC. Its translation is CARNEGQRRDYGYTF.